The clone carrying this T cell receptor beta chain has a count of ten or more. Its cognate antigen is unknown. The data belong to a study of early T cells in non-severe SARS-CoV-2 infection. Study background: The input, bulk RNA from unsorted whole blood, was sequenced, and chains were unpaired. Study results and caveats: Using VDJdb, the matching emphasized anti-spike CD8 responses while missing private and CD4 specificities.

The library protocol tagged individual cDNA molecules with unique molecular identifiers. TCRdb independently ran MiXCR on the 5' RACE reads; one entry per CDR3 protein. The sample includes about 42,000 distinct CDR3 sequences, less than 8.5% of them seen just once. There are 14 residues in the CDR3. Deletions cut 2 bases from V and 6 bases from J, with 15 bases between. Germline V gives CDR1 SGHRS, CDR2 YFSETQ. Material for sequencing was whole blood. The chain joins TRBV5-1 to TRBJ2-7; D is perhaps TRBD1 (6 bases). The source of this sequence is an adult who was a healthcare worker with PCR-confirmed SARS-CoV-2 infection or an uninfected control (not recorded which). CDR3 DNA sequence: TGCGCCAGCAGCTTTTCCCAGGGGATCGGCGAGCAGTACTTC. Amino acid sequence: CASSFSQGIGEQYF.